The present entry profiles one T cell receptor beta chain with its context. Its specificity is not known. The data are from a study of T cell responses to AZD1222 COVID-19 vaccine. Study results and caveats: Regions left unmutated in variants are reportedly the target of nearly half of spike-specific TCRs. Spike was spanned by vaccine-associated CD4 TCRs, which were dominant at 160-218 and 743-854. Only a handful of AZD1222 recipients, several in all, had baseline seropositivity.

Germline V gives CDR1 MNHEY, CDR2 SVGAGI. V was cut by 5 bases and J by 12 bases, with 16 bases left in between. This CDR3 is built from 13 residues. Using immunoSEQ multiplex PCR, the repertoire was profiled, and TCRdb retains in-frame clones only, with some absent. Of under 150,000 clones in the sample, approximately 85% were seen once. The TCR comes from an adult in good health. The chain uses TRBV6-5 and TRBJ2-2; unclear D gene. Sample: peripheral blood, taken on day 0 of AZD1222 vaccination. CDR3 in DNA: TGTGCCAGCAGTCAGATACCACGCGTGAAGCTGTTTTTT. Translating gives CASSQIPRVKLFF.